This TCR beta chain was captured by sequencing in a study of T cell repertoires in cytomegalovirus infection. Turning to the study itself: Well-studied HLA-B-restricted CMV epitopes were used in the study alongside recently identified HLA-C-restricted ones. Study conclusions and caveats: Cumulative public TCR beta family frequency identified carriers of CMV plus the relevant HLA. Ex vivo responses were dominated by HLA-C-restricted CMV-specific TCR beta clonotypes.

TCRdb independently ran MiXCR on the reads; one entry per CDR3 protein. This sample has fewer than 650,000 distinct CDR3 sequences; about 40% occur once, and the top ten carry 48%. The V gene end was trimmed by 5 bases and the J gene end by 8 bases; junction bases not matched to a gene: 6. There are 15 residues in the CDR3. Comment on this clonotype: Its antigen is unknown.

V usage is TRBV12-3 or TRBV12-4 and J usage is TRBJ2-1, with TRBD2 identical over 13 bases. The source of this sequence is a human donor in good health (CMV status not recorded). Some clones in this sample may be carry-over from other donors' samples. The starting material was cultured PBMCs, obtained from culture after CMV antigen stimulation. The CDR3 spells CASSTLAGGPDEQFF. CDR3 DNA sequence: TGTGCCAGCAGTACACTAGCGGGAGGGCCCGATGAGCAGTTCTTC.